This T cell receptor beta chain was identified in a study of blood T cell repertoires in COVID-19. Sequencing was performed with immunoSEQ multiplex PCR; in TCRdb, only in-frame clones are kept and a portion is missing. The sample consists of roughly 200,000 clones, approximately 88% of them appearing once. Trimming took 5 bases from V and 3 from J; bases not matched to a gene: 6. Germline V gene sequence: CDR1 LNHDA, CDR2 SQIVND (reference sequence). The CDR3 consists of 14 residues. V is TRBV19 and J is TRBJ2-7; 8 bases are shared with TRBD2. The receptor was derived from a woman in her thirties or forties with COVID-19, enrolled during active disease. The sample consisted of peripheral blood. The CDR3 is CASSSAGGGYEQYF. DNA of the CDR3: TGTGCCAGTAGTTCGGCGGGAGGAGGCTACGAGCAGTACTTC.